A single sample gave rise to the 13 T cell receptor beta chains below, sequenced in a study of PD-1 blockade in classical Hodgkin lymphoma. TCRdb's table, derived via immunoSEQ multiplex PCR, lists solely in-frame clones and lacks some. The data contain just under 30,000 clones, 65% to 90% of them singletons. After autologous stem cell transplantation all patients relapsed, and prior brentuximab vedotin exposure differed between cohorts. Investigators isolated CD4+ T cells from thawed PBMCs through magnetic negative selection. Sequenced here: CD4+ T cells from blood, sampled at baseline. These receptors were taken from a human donor with classical Hodgkin lymphoma.

The rearrangement links TRBV5-1 to TRBJ2-1; D remains ambiguous. CDR1 SGHRS and CDR2 YFSETQ come from the germline V gene. V gave up 1 base and J gave up 0 bases, with 11 bases separating them. The length of the CDR3 is 16 residues. CDR3 residues: CASSLRPASSYNEQFF. The CDR3 region has the DNA TGCGCCAGCAGCTTGAGGCCAGCCAGCTCCTACAATGAGCAGTTCTTC.

The gene calls are TRBV9 and TRBJ2-5, with 8 bases identical to TRBD2. Germline V gives CDR1 SGDLS, CDR2 YYNGEE. The J segment lost 4 bases and the V segment lost 2 bases, leaving 7 bases of the junction unmatched. The CDR3 length is 15 residues. The CDR3 sequence is CASSVGATSGETQYF. The CDR3 DNA is TGTGCCAGCAGCGTTGGAGCCACTAGCGGAGAGACCCAGTACTTC.

Here the CDR3 DNA reads TGCAGCGTTGGGGACAGGGGTAGACAAGAGACCCAGTACTTC. It yields the protein CSVGDRGRQETQYF. The chain employs TRBV29-1 and TRBJ2-5; 10 bases fit TRBD1. V lost 4 bases, J lost 2 bases, and 4 bases stayed unmatched. Germline values: CDR1 SQVTM, CDR2 ANQGSEA. The CDR3 is 14 amino acids.

This clone showed up just a few times. This sequence joins TRBV10-3 and TRBJ2-7; no reliable D call. The V and J ends lost 3 bases and 0 bases respectively, with 15 bases between them. The CDR3 loop spans 16 amino acids. Germline CDR1 reads ENHRY; CDR2 reads SYGVKD. CDR3 coding DNA: TGTGCCATCAGTGAATCCGGCGTGGCTCTCTCCTACGAGCAGTACTTC. Amino acid sequence: CAISESGVALSYEQYF.

This clone was counted a single time. This chain connects TRBV6-6 to TRBJ1-1; 9 nucleotides agree with TRBD1. Losses at the gene ends were 6 bases for V and 1 base for J; bases not matched to a gene: 6. CDR1 and CDR2 from the germline V gene are MNHNY and SVGAGI (reference sequence). This CDR3 is 15 amino acids long. CDR3 amino acids: CASSNPGQGNTEAFF. CDR3 nucleotide sequence: TGTGCCAGCAGCAACCCGGGACAGGGGAACACTGAAGCTTTCTTT.

The gene calls are TRBV7-9 and TRBJ1-2; D gene ambiguous. V was shortened by 0 bases and J by 6 bases, with 14 bases between the two germline ends. CDR1 is SEHNR, CDR2 FQNEAQ, per germline (reference sequence). The CDR3 totals 15 residues. CDR3 DNA: TGTGCCAGCAGCTTAGCGGACCCCCGTTCTCATGGCTACACCTTC. Its translation: CASSLADPRSHGYTF.

V gene TRBV29-1 combines with J gene TRBJ2-1; 9 bases are shared with TRBD1. CDR3 size: 12 residues. The J segment lost 9 bases and the V segment lost 7 bases, leaving 7 bases of the junction unmatched. In germline, CDR1 is SQVTM, CDR2 ANQGSEA. CDR3 loop: CSANRGRAEQFF. The CDR3 DNA sequence: TGCAGCGCAAACAGGGGGCGGGCTGAGCAGTTCTTC.

This chain connects TRBV5-1 to TRBJ1-1; 8 bases agree with TRBD1. The germline V gene has CDR1 SGHRS and CDR2 YFSETQ. The CDR3 loop spans 14 amino acids. V lost 6 bases to trimming and J lost 1 base; unmatched junction nucleotides: 5. CDR3 amino acids: CASKRGTGNTEAFF. The CDR3 DNA reads TGCGCCAGCAAACGGGGGACAGGGAACACTGAAGCTTTCTTT.

Here the CDR3 reads CASSDARGQNGYTF. The CDR3, as DNA: TGTGCCAGCAGCGACGCGCGGGGACAGAATGGCTACACCTTC. The rearrangement joins TRBV9 to TRBJ1-2; 7 nucleotides line up with TRBD1. The CDR3 spans 14 residues. Germline trimming cut 3 bases from V and 6 bases from J; bases unmatched to any gene: 8. From germline, CDR1 is SGDLS and CDR2 YYNGEE.

The chain recombines TRBV4-1 with TRBJ1-2; D is unclear. From germline, CDR1 is MGHRA and CDR2 YSYEKL. The CDR3 has 15 amino acids. Trimming took 1 base from V and 1 from J, leaving 10 bases between them. This CDR3 reads CASSQVGRNNYGYTF. CDR3 sequence (DNA): TGCGCCAGCAGCCAAGTCGGCAGAAATAACTATGGCTACACCTTC.

This chain connects TRBV6-1 to TRBJ2-5, with D unresolved. This CDR3 contains 14 residues. Germline lookup yields CDR1 MNHNS and CDR2 SASEGT. V was cut by 5 bases and J by 0 bases, with 10 bases left in between. In nucleotides, the CDR3 is TGTGCCAGCAGTCGAAGAGTGTACCAAGAGACCCAGTACTTC. This translates into CASSRRVYQETQYF.

The DNA for the CDR3 is TGCGCCAGCAGCCCTGTTGGACTAGCGGGAGAGTTTTACGGGGTAGATACGCAGTATTTT. Its translation: CASSPVGLAGEFYGVDTQYF. V usage is TRBV4-1 and J usage is TRBJ2-3, with 13 bases matching TRBD2. From germline, CDR1 is MGHRA and CDR2 YSYEKL. The V and J ends lost 4 bases and 5 bases, in that order; junction bases with no gene match: 18. The CDR3 length is 20 residues.

The chain combines TRBV5-6 with TRBJ2-1; D gene unclear. The CDR3 is 15 amino acids. CDR1 is SGHDT and CDR2 is YYEEEE in the germline V gene. V shed 2 bases and J shed 0 bases, with 9 bases lying between them. The CDR3 DNA is TGTGCCAGCAGCTTCCGAGGAAGCTCCTACAATGAGCAGTTCTTC. This gives the protein CASSFRGSSYNEQFF.